These 25 T cell receptor beta chains were all obtained from the same sample, sequenced in a study of spatial heterogeneity in lung cancer. TCRdb fed the 5' RACE reads into MiXCR, producing one record per CDR3 protein. This sample has about 23,000 distinct CDR3 sequences; approximately 4.7% occur once, and the top ten carry around 5.5%. The time point denotes: sample taken at primary tumor resection. The sample was PBMCs, taken at surgery. The receptor set was obtained from a male donor with early-stage non-small cell lung cancer.

The table lists this clonotype with many counts. The chain employs TRBV7-8 and TRBJ1-2; 11 bases are a match to TRBD1. CDR3 size: 17 residues. Germline CDR1 and CDR2: SGHVS and FQNEAQ. With 0 bases clipped from V and 7 bases from J, the junction kept 10 bases outside the gene matches. CDR3: CASSLARPGQGVRGYTF. CDR3 sequence (DNA): TGTGCCAGCAGCTTAGCCCGACCGGGACAGGGGGTCCGTGGCTACACCTTC.

In its sample, this clonotype was seen a few times. V gene TRBV12-3 or TRBV12-4 combines with J gene TRBJ2-4; 7 bases are a match to TRBD1. This CDR3 is 13 amino acids long. Trimming removed 5 bases from V and 8 bases from J; junction bases left unmatched: 6. The CDR3 here is CASSLDRADIQYF. For the CDR3, the DNA is TGTGCCAGCAGTCTTGACAGGGCGGACATTCAGTACTTC.

This clonotype has a count of ten or more. J is TRBJ2-3 and V is TRBV2, with 10 bases matching TRBD2. Germline assignment: CDR1 SNHLY and CDR2 FYNNEI. J lost 0 bases, V lost 8 bases, and 5 bases had no gene match. The CDR3 sequence is 15 residues long. CDR3 nucleotide sequence: TGTGCCAGCGACAAGACTAGCGGGAGCACAGATACGCAGTATTTT. Amino acids: CASDKTSGSTDTQYF.

This clonotype showed up just a few times. The V and J genes are TRBV3-1 and TRBJ2-1, with D unresolved. This CDR3 is 13 amino acids long. Trimming left V 2 bases short and J 7 bases short, with 9 bases between. In germline, CDR1 is LGHDT, CDR2 YNNKEL (reference sequence). CDR3 coding DNA: TGTGCCAGCAGCCAACAGGCTAGGAATGAGCAGTTCTTC. Translated: CASSQQARNEQFF.

There are many counts of this clonotype. The chain has TRBV5-1 and TRBJ2-1, with 7 nucleotides matching TRBD1. In germline, CDR1 is SGHRS, CDR2 YFSETQ. This CDR3 has 15 residues. The junction had 8 bases not matched to a gene; V was cut back by 5 bases and J by 3 bases. The CDR3 DNA reads as TGCGCCAGCAGTTTAGACAGGGATGTCTACAATGAGCAGTTCTTC. Residues: CASSLDRDVYNEQFF.

The sample holds many counts of this clonotype. The J gene is TRBJ2-5, the V gene TRBV5-1; 9 bases align to TRBD1. The germline gives CDR1 SGHRS, CDR2 YFSETQ. CDR3 length: 15 amino acids. V lost 4 bases to trimming and J lost 2 bases; unmatched junction nucleotides: 6. The CDR3 coding sequence is TGCGCCAGCAGCCACAGGGGGCTCAGACAAGAGACCCAGTACTTC. This sequence encodes CASSHRGLRQETQYF.

Judged by abundance, this clonotype is medium-sized. The rearrangement links TRBV29-1 to TRBJ1-5, with 7 bases identical to TRBD1. Germline CDR1 and CDR2: SQVTM and ANQGSEA. The J segment lost 1 base and the V segment lost 6 bases, leaving 6 bases of the junction unmatched. This CDR3 spans 14 amino acids. The CDR3 reads CSVRQGWSNQPQHF. The CDR3 coding sequence is TGCAGCGTGAGACAGGGATGGAGCAATCAGCCCCAGCATTTT.

This clonotype is categorized as medium-sized (0.01 to 0.1%). The rearrangement joins TRBV5-1 to TRBJ1-5; D possibly corresponds to TRBD1 (6 bases). Trimming took 4 bases from V and 4 from J, leaving 9 bases between them. This CDR3 is built from 13 residues. Germline V gene data show CDR1 as SGHRS and CDR2 as YFSETQ. The CDR3 region has the DNA TGCGCCAGCAGCGGGGGGCAGAATCAGCCCCAGCATTTT. This translates into CASSGGQNQPQHF.

This clonotype was detected a few times. This chain joins TRBV10-1 and TRBJ2-5; either TRBD1 or TRBD2 may supply D (5 bases each). The CDR3 covers 13 residues. The germline V gene encodes CDR1 WNHNN and CDR2 SYGVQD (reference sequence). V was cut by 0 bases and J by 4 bases, with 6 bases left in between. CDR3 sequence (DNA): TGCGCCAGCAGTGAGTCGAGGGGAGAGACCCAGTACTTC. Translation: CASSESRGETQYF.

This clonotype was picked up one time. This chain's CDR3 is CASSLSVQGPPDGELFF. The CDR3 DNA reads as TGTGCCAGCAGTTTATCCGTCCAGGGGCCTCCGGACGGGGAGCTGTTTTTT. This chain uses TRBV27 with TRBJ2-2, with D possibly TRBD1 on 6 matching bases. The CDR3 has 17 amino acids. Germline CDR1 is MNHEY and CDR2 is SMNVEV (reference sequence). Trimming removed 0 bases at V and 7 bases at J, with 18 bases between.

This clonotype was picked up many times. The chain links TRBV10-2 to TRBJ1-1, with D uncertain. CDR1 and CDR2 from the germline V gene are WSHSY and SAAADI. The CDR3 is 14 amino acids. V was pared by 2 bases and J by 0 bases, with 7 bases between. The CDR3, as DNA: TGCGCCAGCAGTGAGCTGGTAGTGAACACTGAAGCTTTCTTT. It is translated as CASSELVVNTEAFF.

This clonotype showed up many times. This chain connects TRBV11-3 to TRBJ2-2, with 9 nucleotides matching TRBD1. Trimming removed 5 bases from V and 4 bases from J; junction bases left unmatched: 8. The CDR3 is 16 amino acids. Germline V lookup: CDR1 SGHNT, CDR2 YENEEA. The CDR3 sequence is CASSLTGGAVTGELFF. For the CDR3, the DNA is TGTGCCAGCAGCCTCACAGGGGGCGCGGTCACCGGGGAGCTGTTTTTT. Using reference TRBV11-3 and TRBJ2-2 for the parts outside the CDR3, the full variable domain is EAGVVQSPRYKIIEKKQPVAFWCNPISGHNTLYWYLQNLGQGPELLIRYENEEAVDDSQLPKDRFSAERLKGVDSTLKIQPAELGDSAVYLCASSLTGGAVTGELFFGEGSRLTVL.

This clonotype was recorded many times. The chain recombines TRBV6-2 or TRBV6-3 with TRBJ1-5; TRBD1 aligns across 7 bases. This CDR3 comprises 13 residues. The germline V gene encodes CDR1 MNHEY and CDR2 SVGEGT. V lost 6 bases and J lost 5; bases outside the gene matches: 4. CDR3 protein: CASSDRVDQPQHF. In DNA form, the CDR3 reads TGTGCCAGCAGCGACAGGGTGGATCAGCCCCAGCATTTT.

This clonotype has a count of ten or more. The V gene is TRBV4-3, the J gene TRBJ2-6; D gene ambiguous. V lost 3 bases and J 0 bases, leaving 6 bases between the germline ends. The CDR3 totals 15 residues. The germline CDR1 and CDR2 sequences are LGHNA and YSLEER. CDR3 DNA: TGCGCCAGCAGCCACTCTAACTCTGGGGCCAACGTCCTGACTTTC. Encoded protein: CASSHSNSGANVLTF.

In its sample, this clonotype was seen many times. The chain couples TRBV12-3 or TRBV12-4 to TRBJ1-1; 8 positions match TRBD1. CDR3 length equals 16 residues. Trimming cost V 6 bases and J 1 base; bases outside gene matches: 10. The CDR3 is CASRSHPGQENTEAFF. DNA of the CDR3: TGTGCCAGCAGATCCCACCCGGGACAGGAGAACACTGAAGCTTTCTTT.

This clonotype came up many times. The chain is built from TRBV29-1 and TRBJ2-5; tentatively, D is TRBD1 (5 bases). V gave up 5 bases and J gave up 1 base, with 14 bases separating them. The CDR3 length is 14 residues. The germline gives CDR1 SQVTM, CDR2 ANQGSEA. The CDR3 sequence is CSVNRGHLQETQYF. The CDR3 DNA reads as TGCAGCGTTAACCGAGGACACCTCCAAGAGACCCAGTACTTC.

The sample holds many counts of this clonotype. The chain links TRBV30 to TRBJ2-2; D remains ambiguous. Deletions cut 8 bases from V and 2 bases from J, with 18 bases between. The CDR3 is 15 amino acids. CDR1 and CDR2 from the germline V gene are GTSNPN and SVGIG (reference sequence). CDR3 DNA sequence: TGTGCCCGAAGGGATACCCATCCTAACACCGGGGAGCTGTTTTTT. Amino acid sequence: CARRDTHPNTGELFF.

Many counts were recorded for this clonotype. The rearrangement joins TRBV5-1 to TRBJ2-5; D remains ambiguous. Germline assignment: CDR1 SGHRS and CDR2 YFSETQ. CDR3 size: 12 residues. The V end lost 1 base, the J end lost 1 base, and 2 bases lay between the germline ends. CDR3 in amino acids: CASSLTQETQYF. The CDR3 nucleotides are TGCGCCAGCAGCTTGACCCAAGAGACCCAGTACTTC. The entire variable domain, with the rest obtained from reference TRBV5-1 and TRBJ2-5, is as follows: KAGVTQTPRYLIKTRGQQVTLSCSPISGHRSVSWYQQTPGQGLQFLFEYFSETQRNKGNFPGRFSGRQFSNSRSEMNVSTLELGDSALYLCASSLTQETQYFGPGTRLLVL.

At least ten counts were recorded for this clonotype. The chain carries TRBV27 and TRBJ1-2, with TRBD1 matching 7 bases. Germline lookup yields CDR1 MNHEY and CDR2 SMNVEV (reference sequence). The V gene end was trimmed by 2 bases and the J gene end by 6 bases; junction bases not matched to a gene: 12. This CDR3 has 16 amino acids. CDR3 nucleotide sequence: TGTGCCAGCAGTTTACCCGACCGACAGGGTTGGGATGGCTACACCTTC. It is translated as CASSLPDRQGWDGYTF.

This clonotype was detected ten times or more. This chain links TRBV7-2 with TRBJ2-5; D tentatively fits TRBD1 or TRBD2 (6 bases each). The CDR3 contains 14 residues. The germline V gene encodes CDR1 SGHTA and CDR2 FQGNSA. V shed 5 bases and J shed 1 base, with 11 bases lying between them. CDR3 loop: CASSQEGGQETQYF. The CDR3 bases are TGTGCCAGCAGCCAAGAGGGGGGCCAAGAGACCCAGTACTTC.

This clonotype was observed a handful of times. V is TRBV6-2 or TRBV6-3 and J is TRBJ2-2, with TRBD1 matching 7 bases. The CDR3 covers 14 residues. CDR1 is MNHEY and CDR2 is SVGEGT in the germline V gene. V trimming: 7 bases; J trimming: 1 base; junction bases outside the gene matches: 3. CDR3 nucleotide sequence: TGTGCCAGCAAGGGGGCGCGGAACACCGGGGAGCTGTTTTTT. This gives the protein CASKGARNTGELFF.

In this sample, this clonotype turned up many times. This chain connects TRBV2 to TRBJ1-1, with TRBD1 matching 7 bases. J was trimmed by 5 bases and V by 8 bases; bases with no gene match: 11. There are 14 residues in the CDR3. Germline values: CDR1 SNHLY, CDR2 FYNNEI. The CDR3: CASHLQGVGTEAFF. The CDR3 nucleotides read TGTGCCAGCCACCTTCAGGGGGTGGGGACTGAAGCTTTCTTT.

This clonotype was found many times. This chain joins TRBV19 and TRBJ1-5; D gene uncertain. CDR3 length: 15 residues. Trimming took 3 bases from V and 2 from J, leaving 11 bases between them. The germline gives CDR1 LNHDA, CDR2 SQIVND (reference sequence). The CDR3 is CASSMGLTGNQPQHF. Here the CDR3 DNA reads TGTGCCAGTAGTATGGGCCTAACGGGCAATCAGCCCCAGCATTTT.

This clonotype has at least ten counts. The chain is built from TRBV10-3 and TRBJ1-1; D ambiguous. With 4 bases removed from V and 2 bases from J, the gap between germline ends came to 8 bases. The CDR3 extends over 13 amino acids. Germline V gives CDR1 ENHRY, CDR2 SYGVKD. The CDR3 loop is CAISVSVNTEAFF. The CDR3 bases are TGTGCCATCAGTGTATCGGTTAACACTGAAGCTTTCTTT.

This clonotype was seen many times. The chain uses TRBV7-2 and TRBJ2-7; 7 bases agree with TRBD2. The CDR3 consists of 16 residues. Germline V gives CDR1 SGHTA, CDR2 FQGNSA. J lost 0 bases, V lost 1 base, and 6 bases had no gene match. The CDR3 protein is CASSLGPAGRSYEQYF. As DNA, the CDR3 is TGTGCCAGCAGCTTAGGACCAGCGGGGCGCTCCTACGAGCAGTACTTC. Full variable domain (outside the CDR3, taken from reference TRBV7-2 and TRBJ2-7): GAGVSQSPSNKVTEKGKDVELRCDPISGHTALYWYRQSLGQGLEFLIYFQGNSAPDKSGLPSDRFSAERTGGSVSTLTIQRTQQEDSAVYLCASSLGPAGRSYEQYFGPGTRLTVT.